This T cell receptor (beta chain) was sequenced during a study of blood T cell repertoires in COVID-19. The overall study: Collection of acute and convalescent COVID-19 samples took place in the United States, Italy and Spain. Nucleic acid was either cDNA or gDNA, and it came from T cells, B-cell-depleted T cells, or PBMCs.

Followed over time, Seattle patients had been enrolled while infection was active. Germline V lookup: CDR1 LGHNT, CDR2 FRNRAP. Trimming took 2 bases from V and 7 from J, leaving 9 bases between them. This CDR3 contains 14 residues. Original analysis: For nucleated cells, counts were estimated from reference gene primer amplification. TCRdb's copy holds only in-frame clones and misses some; the assay was immunoSEQ multiplex PCR. The DNA was the basis for D and trimming; V, J and clone size are from that table. The repertoire includes over 200,000 clones, around 86% of them detected once, and under 14% sits in the top ten.

The sample comprised peripheral blood. The J gene is TRBJ1-6, the V gene TRBV12-5; possibly TRBD1 for D (5 bases). The origin of this receptor is a man between 50 and 59 years old with COVID-19, enrolled during active disease. The CDR3 DNA is TGTGCTAGTGGTTTGACAGGAAGAAATTCACCCCTCCACTTT. Its protein is CASGLTGRNSPLHF.